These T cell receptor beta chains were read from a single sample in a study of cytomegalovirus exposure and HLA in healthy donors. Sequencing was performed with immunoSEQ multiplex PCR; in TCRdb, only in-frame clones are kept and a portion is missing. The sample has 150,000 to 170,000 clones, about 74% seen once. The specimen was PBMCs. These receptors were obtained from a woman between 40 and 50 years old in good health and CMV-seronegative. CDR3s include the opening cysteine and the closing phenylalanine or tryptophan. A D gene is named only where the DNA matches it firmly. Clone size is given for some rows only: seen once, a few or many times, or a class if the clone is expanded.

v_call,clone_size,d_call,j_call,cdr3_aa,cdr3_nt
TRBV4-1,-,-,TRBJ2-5,CASSQWRGETQYF,TGCGCCAGCAGCCAGTGGCGGGGAGAGACCCAGTACTTC
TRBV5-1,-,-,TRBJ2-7,CASSLSSGSYEQYF,TGCGCCAGCAGCTTGTCGTCGGGTTCCTACGAGCAGTACTTC
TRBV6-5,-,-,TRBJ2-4,CARWRQVDKNIQYF,TGTGCCAGGTGGAGACAGGTTGACAAAAACATTCAGTACTTC
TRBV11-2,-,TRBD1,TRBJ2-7,CASSSLQGSNEQYF,TGTGCCAGCAGCTCCCTACAGGGGTCCAACGAGCAGTACTTC
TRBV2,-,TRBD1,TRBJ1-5,CARGTGVGGNQPQHF,TGTGCCAGGGGGACAGGGGTAGGTGGCAATCAGCCCCAGCATTTT
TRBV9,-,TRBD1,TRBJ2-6,CASSVDRGLNSGANVLTF,TGTGCCAGCAGCGTAGACAGGGGTCTCAACTCTGGGGCCAACGTCCTGACTTTC
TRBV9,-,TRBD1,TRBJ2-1,CASSPRQGWDEQFF,TGTGCCAGCAGCCCCCGACAGGGTTGGGATGAGCAGTTCTTC
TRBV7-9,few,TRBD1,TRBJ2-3,CASSPGQGETDTQYF,TGTGCCAGCAGCCCGGGACAGGGGGAAACAGATACGCAGTATTTT
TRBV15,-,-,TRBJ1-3,CATSRDHGNTIYF,TGTGCCACCAGCAGAGATCATGGAAACACCATATATTTT
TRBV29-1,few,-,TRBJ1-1,CSGYRAPEAFF,TGCAGCGGATACAGGGCCCCTGAAGCTTTCTTT
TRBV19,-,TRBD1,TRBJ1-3,CASSSSGQGKNTIYF,TGTGCCAGTAGTTCCTCAGGACAGGGAAAAAACACCATATATTTT
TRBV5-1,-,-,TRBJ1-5,CASSPGQRGDNQPQHF,TGCGCCAGCAGCCCCGGACAGCGGGGGGACAATCAGCCCCAGCATTTT
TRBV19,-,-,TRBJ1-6,CASRPDPSRRLTPLHF,TGTGCCAGTAGACCAGACCCCAGCAGGCGCCTAACGCCCCTCCACTTT